The 19 T cell receptor beta chains presented below share a single source sample, sequenced in a study of blood T cells in healthy people across ages. Together with a sample-barcoded 5' primer, a J-beta primer mix was included in a second PCR lasting roughly 6 to 12 cycles. Each CDR3 protein gets one entry after TCRdb re-called the 5' RACE reads with MiXCR. The sample has some 1.5 million distinct CDR3 sequences, 25% to 30% seen once. The sequencing sample was made of blood. The receptor source for this set is a woman in her 30s in good health.

This sequence joins TRBV5-1 and TRBJ1-6; no reliable D call. The CDR3 consists of 14 residues. Trimming shortened V by 4 bases and J by 6 bases, and 11 bases separated the two germline ends. Germline lookup yields CDR1 SGHRS and CDR2 YFSETQ. The CDR3 sequence: CASSVEYPNSPLHF. The CDR3 nucleotides read TGCGCCAGCAGCGTGGAGTATCCTAATTCACCCCTCCACTTT.

Turning to this clonotype: Germline and junction disagree at one end, which may indicate a read error. This chain uses TRBV6-5 with TRBJ1-6; D gene unclear. The V gene's germline CDR1 is MNHEY and CDR2 SVGAGI. This CDR3 spans 13 amino acids. The CDR3 DNA reads as TGTGCCAGCAGTTATGAGATTGCTTCACCCCCCCACTTT. Its translation: CASSYEIASPPHF.

The CDR3 sequence: CASSEGGASSGETQYF. The CDR3 nucleotides read TGTGCCAGCAGCGAAGGGGGGGCTAGCTCTGGAGAGACCCAGTACTTC. The gene calls are TRBV11-2 and TRBJ2-5, with a possible D match to TRBD2 (7 bases). Trimming shortened V by 5 bases and J by 4 bases, and 20 bases separated the two germline ends. CDR3 length equals 16 residues. Per the germline V gene, CDR1 is SGHAT and CDR2 is FQNNGV.

This clonotype was counted a few times. This chain connects TRBV28 to TRBJ1-2; no clear D gene. The germline CDR1 and CDR2 sequences are MDHEN and SYDVKM. The CDR3 has 13 amino acids. Trimming took 2 bases from V and 8 from J, leaving 12 bases between them. The CDR3 nucleotides read TGTGCCAGCAGTTTAGTCGAGGGATCGGGCTACACCTTC. This encodes CASSLVEGSGYTF.

The chain recombines TRBV6-5 with TRBJ2-1, with TRBD2 matching 9 bases. Per the germline V gene, CDR1 is MNHEY and CDR2 is SVGAGI. CDR3 length: 15 amino acids. J lost 6 bases, V lost 10 bases, and 13 bases had no gene match. CDR3 residues: CATRQRGANCNEQFF. The DNA for the CDR3 is TGTGCCACCAGACAGCGGGGGGCAAACTGCAATGAGCAGTTCTTC.

As regards this clonotype: Sequence at one end of the junction differs from germline and may be a read error. The chain carries TRBV7-9 and TRBJ2-3; D is undetermined. CDR1 and CDR2 (germline): SEHNR, FQNEAQ (reference sequence). The CDR3 has 13 residues. The CDR3 DNA sequence: TGTGCCGGCAGCTTATCAGCTACAGATACGCAGTATTTT. It is translated as CAGSLSATDTQYF.

The genes are TRBV6-5 and TRBJ1-2; D may be TRBD1 (5 bases). The CDR3 contains 13 residues. Per the germline V gene, CDR1 is MNHEY and CDR2 is SVGAGI. Trimming stripped 7 bases from V and 1 base from J, with 10 bases between. Here the CDR3 reads CASTQGSNYGYTF. In nucleotides, the CDR3 is TGTGCCAGCACCCAGGGCAGTAACTATGGCTACACCTTC.

Only a few counts were recorded for this clonotype. The rearrangement joins TRBV5-1 to TRBJ2-5; maybe TRBD1 (5 bases). There are 15 residues in the CDR3. Per the germline V gene, CDR1 is SGHRS and CDR2 is YFSETQ. V was trimmed by 1 base and J by 5 bases, leaving 15 bases between them. The CDR3 DNA reads TGCGCCAGCAGCTTGCAGGCAGGGCGAAAGGAGACCCAGTACTTC. It encodes CASSLQAGRKETQYF.

This clonotype came up many times. CDR3 sequence (DNA): TGCAGCGTGAGACGACCCGGGACTCCCCCAGGCGAGCAGTACTTC. It specifies CSVRRPGTPPGEQYF. V and J are TRBV29-1 and TRBJ2-7, with D tentatively TRBD2 (6 bases). The CDR3 has 15 residues. Trimming pared 6 bases from V and 6 bases from J, leaving 24 bases between. Per the germline V gene, CDR1 is SQVTM and CDR2 is ANQGSEA.

The rearrangement joins TRBV10-3 to TRBJ1-1, with D unclear. The V gene's germline CDR1 is ENHRY and CDR2 SYGVKD. V lost 2 bases to trimming and J lost 6 bases, with 10 bases between them. The CDR3 has 13 residues. The CDR3 here is CAISEGSPSEAFF. The CDR3, as DNA: TGTGCCATCAGTGAGGGTTCTCCGTCTGAAGCTTTCTTT.

The chain couples TRBV20-1 to TRBJ2-4, with 8 positions matching TRBD2. V shed 0 bases and J 8 bases; nucleotides not matched to a gene: 9. Germline V gives CDR1 DFQATT, CDR2 SNEGSKA (reference sequence). The CDR3 runs 15 residues. As DNA, the CDR3 is TGCAGTGCTAGAGATTACCCTAGCGGGCGGGACATTCAGTACTTC. It codes for CSARDYPSGRDIQYF.

This clonotype has ten or more counts. The chain links TRBV12-3 or TRBV12-4 to TRBJ2-7; TRBD1 or TRBD2 may be the D gene (5 bases each). The CDR3 extends over 14 amino acids. The germline V and J ends were trimmed by 6 bases and 0 bases, with 12 bases remaining between them. CDR3 amino acids: CASSGTLSSYEQYF. The CDR3 DNA sequence: TGTGCCAGCAGCGGGACGCTGAGCTCCTACGAGCAGTACTTC.

This clonotype was detected only a few times. The chain couples TRBV6-2 or TRBV6-3 to TRBJ2-1; D remains ambiguous. Germline V lookup: CDR1 MNHEY, CDR2 SVGEGT. The CDR3 length is 15 residues. The V end was cut by 4 bases, the J end by 2 bases, with 12 bases between. CDR3 residues: CASSSSDRTYNEQFF. CDR3 nucleotide sequence: TGTGCCAGCAGTTCCTCGGACCGGACCTACAATGAGCAGTTCTTC.

This sequence joins TRBV12-3 or TRBV12-4 and TRBJ1-1, with D perhaps matching TRBD1 (6 bases). Trimming removed 5 bases from V and 3 bases from J, with 19 bases in between. The CDR3 sequence is 16 residues long. The CDR3 DNA reads TGTGCCAGCAGTACCGGGGGCGGACTGGTGGACACTGAAGCTTTCTTT. Translating it yields CASSTGGGLVDTEAFF.

This chain uses TRBV12-5 with TRBJ1-2; D call uncertain. The V gene's germline CDR1 is LGHNT and CDR2 FRNRAP. The CDR3 has 11 amino acids. V was pared by 3 bases and J by 12 bases, with 11 bases between. CDR3 loop: CASGFPGGHTF. Here the CDR3 DNA reads TGTGCTAGTGGTTTCCCGGGAGGCCACACCTTC.

V is TRBV12-5 and J is TRBJ2-5, with D possibly TRBD2 on 5 matching bases. CDR1 LGHNT and CDR2 FRNRAP come from the germline V gene. The CDR3 is 13 amino acids. V lost 4 bases to trimming and J lost 2 bases, with 8 bases between them. The CDR3 reads CASGSEVQETQYF. Written as DNA, the CDR3 is TGTGCTAGTGGTTCGGAGGTTCAAGAGACCCAGTACTTC.

In this sample, this clonotype turned up many times. J is TRBJ2-7 and V is TRBV29-1, with D perhaps matching TRBD1 or TRBD2 (5 bases each). Germline V CDR1 and CDR2: SQVTM, ANQGSEA. Trimming removed 7 bases from V and 0 bases from J, with 13 bases in between. This CDR3 comprises 13 residues. This chain's CDR3 is CSATGAPSYEQYF. The CDR3 DNA reads TGCAGCGCCACCGGGGCACCCTCCTACGAGCAGTACTTC.

There are a few counts of this clonotype. V is TRBV9 and J is TRBJ2-7; weak D call: TRBD2 (6 bases). V was trimmed by 0 bases and J by 6 bases, leaving 10 bases between them. The CDR3 consists of 13 residues. The V gene's germline CDR1 is SGDLS and CDR2 YYNGEE. The DNA for the CDR3 is TGTGCCAGCAGCGTAGATGGGGGACTCGAGCAGTACTTC. Its translation: CASSVDGGLEQYF.

V gene TRBV3-1 combines with J gene TRBJ2-1; D is perhaps TRBD1 or TRBD2 (5 bases each). CDR3 length: 15 amino acids. Germline V gives CDR1 LGHDT, CDR2 YNNKEL (reference sequence). Trimming removed 1 base at V and 12 bases at J, with 19 bases between. CDR3 region: CASSQALGVVDGQFF. CDR3 nucleotide sequence: TGTGCCAGCAGCCAAGCCTTGGGGGTAGTTGATGGGCAGTTCTTC.